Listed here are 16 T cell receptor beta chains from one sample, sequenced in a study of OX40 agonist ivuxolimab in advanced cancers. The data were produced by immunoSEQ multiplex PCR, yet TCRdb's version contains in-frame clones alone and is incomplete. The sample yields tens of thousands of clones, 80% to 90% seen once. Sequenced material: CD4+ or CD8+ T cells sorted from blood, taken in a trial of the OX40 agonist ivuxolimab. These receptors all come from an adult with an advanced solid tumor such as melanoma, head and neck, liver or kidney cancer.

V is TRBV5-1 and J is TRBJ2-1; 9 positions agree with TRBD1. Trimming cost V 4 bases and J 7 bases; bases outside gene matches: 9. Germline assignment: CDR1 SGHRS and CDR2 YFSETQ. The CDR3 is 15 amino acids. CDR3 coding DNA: TGCGCCAGCAGCCCTGGACAGGGGAGGGGTAATGAGCAGTTCTTC. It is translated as CASSPGQGRGNEQFF.

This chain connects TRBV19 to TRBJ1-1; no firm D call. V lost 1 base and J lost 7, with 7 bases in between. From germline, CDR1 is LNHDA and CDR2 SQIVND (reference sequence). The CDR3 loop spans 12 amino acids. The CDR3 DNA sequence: TGTGCCAGTAGTATAGGTCGTTTTGAAGCTTTCTTT. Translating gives CASSIGRFEAFF.

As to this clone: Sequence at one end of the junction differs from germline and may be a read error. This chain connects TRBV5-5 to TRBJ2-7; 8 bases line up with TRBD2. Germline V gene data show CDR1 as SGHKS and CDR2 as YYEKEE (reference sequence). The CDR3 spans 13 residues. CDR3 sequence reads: CASSRSSGDEQYF. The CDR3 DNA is TGCGCCAGCAGCCGAAGTAGCGGGGACGAGCAGTACTTC.

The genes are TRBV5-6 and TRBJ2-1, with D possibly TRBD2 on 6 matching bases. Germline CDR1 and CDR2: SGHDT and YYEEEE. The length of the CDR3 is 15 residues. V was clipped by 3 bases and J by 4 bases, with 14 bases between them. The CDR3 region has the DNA TGTGCCAGCAGCTCCAGGGACTGGAGATACAATGAGCAGTTCTTC. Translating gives CASSSRDWRYNEQFF. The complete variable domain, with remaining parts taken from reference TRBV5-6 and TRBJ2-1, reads DAGVTQSPTHLIKTRGQQVTLRCSPKSGHDTVSWYQQALGQGPQFIFQYYEEEERQRGNFPDRFSGHQFPNYSSELNVNALLLGDSALYLCASSSRDWRYNEQFFGPGTRLTVL.

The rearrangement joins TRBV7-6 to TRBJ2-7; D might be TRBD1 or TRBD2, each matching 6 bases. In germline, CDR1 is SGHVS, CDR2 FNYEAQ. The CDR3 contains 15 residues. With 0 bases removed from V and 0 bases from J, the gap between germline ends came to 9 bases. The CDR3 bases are TGTGCCAGCAGCTTAGCCGGGGGCCCCTCCTACGAGCAGTACTTC. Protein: CASSLAGGPSYEQYF. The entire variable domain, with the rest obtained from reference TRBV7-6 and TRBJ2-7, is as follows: GAGVSQSPRYKVTKRGQDVALRCDPISGHVSLYWYRQALGQGPEFLTYFNYEAQQDKSGLPNDRFSAERPEGSISTLTIQRTEQRDSAMYRCASSLAGGPSYEQYFGPGTRLTVT.

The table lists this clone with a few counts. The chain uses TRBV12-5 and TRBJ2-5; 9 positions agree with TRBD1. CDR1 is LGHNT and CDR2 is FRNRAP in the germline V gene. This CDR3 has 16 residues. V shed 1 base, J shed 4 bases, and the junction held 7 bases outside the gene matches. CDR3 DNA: TGTGCTAGTGGTTTGGGACAGTCGACAGGGGGAGAGACCCAGTACTTC. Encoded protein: CASGLGQSTGGETQYF.

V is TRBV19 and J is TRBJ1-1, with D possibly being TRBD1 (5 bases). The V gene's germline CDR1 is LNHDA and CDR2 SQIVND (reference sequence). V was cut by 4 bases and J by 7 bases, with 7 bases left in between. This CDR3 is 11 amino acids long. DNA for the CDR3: TGTGCCAGTAGTACCAGGGTTGAAGCTTTCTTT. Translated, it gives CASSTRVEAFF.

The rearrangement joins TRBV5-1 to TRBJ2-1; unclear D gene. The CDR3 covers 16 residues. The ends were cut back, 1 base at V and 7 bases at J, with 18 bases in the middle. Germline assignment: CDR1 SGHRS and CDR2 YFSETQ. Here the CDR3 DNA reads TGCGCCAGCAGCTTGAGATCAGGCCAGACTCTTAATGAGCAGTTCTTC. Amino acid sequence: CASSLRSGQTLNEQFF. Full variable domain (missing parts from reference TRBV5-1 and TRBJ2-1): KAGVTQTPRYLIKTRGQQVTLSCSPISGHRSVSWYQQTPGQGLQFLFEYFSETQRNKGNFPGRFSGRQFSNSRSEMNVSTLELGDSALYLCASSLRSGQTLNEQFFGPGTRLTVL.

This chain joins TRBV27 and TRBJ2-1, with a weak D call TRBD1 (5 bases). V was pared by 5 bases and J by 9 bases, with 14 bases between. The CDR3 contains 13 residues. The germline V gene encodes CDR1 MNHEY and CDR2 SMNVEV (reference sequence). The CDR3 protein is CASSIQGLGEQFF. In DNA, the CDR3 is TGTGCCAGCAGTATTCAGGGTCTCGGTGAGCAGTTCTTC.

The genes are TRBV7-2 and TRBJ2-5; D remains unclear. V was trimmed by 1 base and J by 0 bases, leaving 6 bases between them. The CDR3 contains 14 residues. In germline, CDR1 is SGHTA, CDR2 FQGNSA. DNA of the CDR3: TGTGCCAGCAGCTTAGATGGAAACCAAGAGACCCAGTACTTC. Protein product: CASSLDGNQETQYF. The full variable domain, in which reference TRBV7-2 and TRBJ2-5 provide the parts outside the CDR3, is GAGVSQSPSNKVTEKGKDVELRCDPISGHTALYWYRQSLGQGLEFLIYFQGNSAPDKSGLPSDRFSAERTGGSVSTLTIQRTQQEDSAVYLCASSLDGNQETQYFGPGTRLLVL.

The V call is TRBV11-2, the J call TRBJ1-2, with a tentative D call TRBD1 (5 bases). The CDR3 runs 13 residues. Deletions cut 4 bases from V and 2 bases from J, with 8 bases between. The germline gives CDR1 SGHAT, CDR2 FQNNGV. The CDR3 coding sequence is TGTGCCAGCAGCTCACAGGACAACTATGGCTACACCTTC. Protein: CASSSQDNYGYTF.

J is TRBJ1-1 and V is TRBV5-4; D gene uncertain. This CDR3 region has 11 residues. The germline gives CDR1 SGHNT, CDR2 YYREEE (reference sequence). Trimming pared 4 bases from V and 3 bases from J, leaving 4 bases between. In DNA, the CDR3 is TGTGCCAGCAGCCGTGACACTGAAGCTTTCTTT. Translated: CASSRDTEAFF. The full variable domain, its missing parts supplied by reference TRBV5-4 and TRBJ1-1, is ETGVTQSPTHLIKTRGQQVTLRCSSQSGHNTVSWYQQALGQGPQFIFQYYREEENGRGNFPPRFSGLQFPNYSSELNVNALELDDSALYLCASSRDTEAFFGQGTRLTVV.

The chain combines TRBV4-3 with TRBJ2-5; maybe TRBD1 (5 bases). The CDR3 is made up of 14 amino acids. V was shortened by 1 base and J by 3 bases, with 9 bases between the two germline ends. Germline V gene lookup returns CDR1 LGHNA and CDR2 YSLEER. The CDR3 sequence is CASSQVQQEETQYF. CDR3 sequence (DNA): TGCGCCAGCAGCCAAGTGCAACAGGAAGAGACCCAGTACTTC.

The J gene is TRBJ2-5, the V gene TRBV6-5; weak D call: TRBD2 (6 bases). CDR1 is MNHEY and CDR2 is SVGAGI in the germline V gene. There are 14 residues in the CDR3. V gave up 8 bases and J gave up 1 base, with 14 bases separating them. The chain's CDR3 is CASARRRGQETQYF. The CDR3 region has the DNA TGTGCCAGCGCTCGGCGGAGGGGCCAAGAGACCCAGTACTTC.

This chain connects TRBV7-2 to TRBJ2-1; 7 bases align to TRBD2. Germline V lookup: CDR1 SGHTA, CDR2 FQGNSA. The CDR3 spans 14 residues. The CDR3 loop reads CASRGGGSYNEQFF. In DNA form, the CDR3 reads TGTGCTTCGAGGGGCGGGGGTTCCTACAATGAGCAGTTCTTC.

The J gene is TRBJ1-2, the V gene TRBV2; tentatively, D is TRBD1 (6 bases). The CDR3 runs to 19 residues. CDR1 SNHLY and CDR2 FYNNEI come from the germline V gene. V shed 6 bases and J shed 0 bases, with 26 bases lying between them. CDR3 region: CASRQTGTSEYEANYGYTF. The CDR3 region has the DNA TGTGCCAGCAGACAAACCGGGACATCGGAATACGAAGCTAACTATGGCTACACCTTC.